The 16 T cell receptor beta chains presented below share a single source sample, sequenced in a study of cytomegalovirus exposure and HLA in healthy donors (TCRdb year 2017). Libraries were built with the immunoSEQ multiplex PCR assay. A mixture of 60 forward primers for TCR Vbeta segments and 13 reverse primers for TCR Jbeta segments was used in the multiplex PCR. Here the immuneACCESS table is served through TCRdb, limited to in-frame sequences with V and J called. Missing clones are a known gap in these copies; in checked studies unresolved V genes cover under half, and the rest lacks a known reason. The sample has about 170,000 clones on record, around 78% of them singletons. The ten largest clones capture just over 2% of the sample. Specimen: PBMCs. The receptors derive from a woman between 25 and 40 years old in good health and CMV-seropositive.

Here the CDR3 reads CASSPGTGGSGNEKLFF. The DNA for the CDR3 is TGTGCCAGCTCACCAGGGACAGGGGGCTCAGGCAATGAAAAACTGTTTTTT. This chain connects TRBV18 to TRBJ1-4; TRBD1 matches 12 bases. Germline lookup yields CDR1 KGHSH and CDR2 LQKENI. This CDR3 comprises 17 residues. The V gene end was trimmed by 2 bases and the J gene end by 5 bases; junction bases not matched to a gene: 6. The variable domain in full, with the rest retrieved from reference TRBV18 and TRBJ1-4, is NAGVMQNPRHLVRRRGQEARLRCSPMKGHSHVYWYRQLPEEGLKFMVYLQKENIIDESGMPKERFSAEFPKEGPSILRIQQVVRGDSAAYFCASSPGTGGSGNEKLFFGSGTQLSVL.

The J gene is TRBJ1-1, the V gene TRBV19; D remains ambiguous. The length of the CDR3 is 11 residues. Germline V lookup: CDR1 LNHDA, CDR2 SQIVND (reference sequence). V dropped 5 bases and J dropped 7 bases, with 8 bases sitting between them. DNA for the CDR3: TGTGCCAGTAGTGAGGCAGATGAAGCTTTCTTT. It yields the protein CASSEADEAFF.

This clone showed up just once. V gene TRBV5-1 combines with J gene TRBJ2-2; 8 bases are shared with TRBD1. After removal of 0 bases from V and 3 bases from J, the junction contained 4 bases not matched to a gene. Looked up from germline, CDR1 is SGHRS and CDR2 is YFSETQ. The CDR3 runs to 16 residues. The CDR3: CASSLAGQVYTGELFF. The CDR3 nucleotides read TGCGCCAGCAGCTTGGCGGGACAGGTATACACCGGGGAGCTGTTTTTT. The variable domain in full, completed from reference TRBV5-1 and TRBJ2-2, reads KAGVTQTPRYLIKTRGQQVTLSCSPISGHRSVSWYQQTPGQGLQFLFEYFSETQRNKGNFPGRFSGRQFSNSRSEMNVSTLELGDSALYLCASSLAGQVYTGELFFGEGSRLTVL.

This chain joins TRBV4-1 and TRBJ1-4, with TRBD1 identical over 9 bases. The V segment lost 3 bases and the J segment 8 bases; nucleotides outside the gene matches: 10. The germline V gene encodes CDR1 MGHRA and CDR2 YSYEKL. The CDR3 totals 16 residues. CDR3 in DNA: TGCGCCAGCAGCCAGGATATCCGGGACAGGGAGGAAAAACTGTTTTTT. It is translated as CASSQDIRDREEKLFF.

CDR3 in DNA: TGTGCCAGCAGTAGACAGGGGAGGGACACTGAAGCTTTCTTT. Its translation is CASSRQGRDTEAFF. The chain combines TRBV6-1 with TRBJ1-1, with TRBD1 identical over 8 bases. This CDR3 contains 14 residues. V lost 5 bases, J lost 3 bases, and 5 bases stayed unmatched. Looked up from germline, CDR1 is MNHNS and CDR2 is SASEGT.

This clone was recorded a few times. V is TRBV4-3 and J is TRBJ2-2, with 7 bases identical to TRBD1. CDR1 and CDR2 (germline): LGHNA, YSLEER. The length of the CDR3 is 17 residues. Trimming at V came to 0 bases and at J to 0 bases, leaving 4 bases not matched to a gene. The CDR3 protein is CASSQERQGANTGELFF. The CDR3 coding sequence is TGCGCCAGCAGCCAAGAACGACAGGGCGCGAACACCGGGGAGCTGTTTTTT.

The gene calls are TRBV11-2 and TRBJ2-5; D is ambiguous. Germline values: CDR1 SGHAT, CDR2 FQNNGV. This CDR3 is 12 amino acids long. V was cut by 0 bases and J by 4 bases, with 3 bases left in between. CDR3 nucleotides: TGTGCCAGCAGCTTAGATAGAGAGACCCAGTACTTC. It encodes CASSLDRETQYF.

V gene TRBV7-2 combines with J gene TRBJ1-2; 8 positions match TRBD1. The CDR3 sequence is 15 residues long. Looked up from germline, CDR1 is SGHTA and CDR2 is FQGNSA. Trimming at V came to 1 base and at J to 4 bases, leaving 5 bases not matched to a gene. The DNA for the CDR3 is TGTGCCAGCAGCTTAGGTCGGGACAGGATCTATGGCTACACCTTC. This gives the protein CASSLGRDRIYGYTF.

The J gene is TRBJ1-4, the V gene TRBV15, with 7 bases fitting TRBD1. This CDR3 spans 16 amino acids. Germline V CDR1 and CDR2: LNHNV, YYDKDF (reference sequence). With V trimmed by 0 bases and J by 8 bases, 9 bases remained unmatched. The DNA for the CDR3 is TGTGCCACCAGCAGAGATGCCATTCAGGGGGGAGAAAAACTGTTTTTT. This encodes CATSRDAIQGGEKLFF. The variable domain in full, completed from reference TRBV15 and TRBJ1-4, reads DAMVIQNPRYQVTQFGKPVTLSCSQTLNHNVMYWYQQKSSQAPKLLFHYYDKDFNNEADTPDNFQSRRPNTSFCFLDIRSPGLGDTAMYLCATSRDAIQGGEKLFFGSGTQLSVL.

This chain links TRBV4-3 with TRBJ2-2; TRBD2 is a possible D gene (5 bases). Trimming shortened V by 0 bases and J by 6 bases, and 14 bases separated the two germline ends. Germline V lookup: CDR1 LGHNA, CDR2 YSLEER. The CDR3 has 16 amino acids. The CDR3 region has the DNA TGCGCCAGCAGCCAAGAAACTGGCGGGTTTCCCGGGGAGCTGTTTTTT. It translates to CASSQETGGFPGELFF.

A few counts support this clone. The chain is built from TRBV10-3 and TRBJ2-1; 13 bases map to TRBD2. CDR3 length: 14 amino acids. From germline, CDR1 is ENHRY and CDR2 SYGVKD. J was trimmed by 7 bases and V by 10 bases; bases with no gene match: 7. Here the CDR3 reads CATRGTSGINEQFF. In nucleotides, the CDR3 is TGTGCCACCCGAGGGACTAGCGGGATTAATGAGCAGTTCTTC.

This clone appeared a single time. This chain joins TRBV29-1 and TRBJ2-1, with 8 bases matching TRBD2. The V segment lost 7 bases and the J segment 0 bases; nucleotides outside the gene matches: 8. This CDR3 is built from 15 residues. The germline V gene has CDR1 SQVTM and CDR2 ANQGSEA. The CDR3 nucleotides are TGCAGCGCCAAAGAGCGGGAGAGCTCCTACAATGAGCAGTTCTTC. It encodes CSAKERESSYNEQFF.

As regards this clone: Other DNA variants within this sample encode the same CDR3. The chain uses TRBV7-6 and TRBJ1-1; TRBD1 matches 9 bases. This CDR3 is 14 amino acids long. Trimming removed 5 bases from V and 2 bases from J; junction bases left unmatched: 3. CDR1 and CDR2 from the germline V gene are SGHVS and FNYEAQ. The CDR3 here is CASSPGQGNTEAFF. Here the CDR3 DNA reads TGTGCCAGCAGCCCGGGACAGGGCAACACTGAAGCTTTCTTT.

The sample holds one count of this clone. As DNA, the CDR3 is TGTGCCACCCGTCCCCGTATGCGGGAGGGCGGTATAGCCAATGAGCAGTTCTTC. Translating it yields CATRPRMREGGIANEQFF. The rearrangement uses TRBV10-3 and TRBJ2-1; 9 positions agree with TRBD2. CDR1 and CDR2 from the germline V gene are ENHRY and SYGVKD. CDR3 length equals 18 residues. V lost 10 bases to trimming and J lost 6 bases; unmatched junction nucleotides: 22.

This rearrangement joins TRBV5-1 to TRBJ1-1; TRBD1 might be the D (5 bases). The CDR3 covers 14 residues. The V gene's germline CDR1 is SGHRS and CDR2 YFSETQ. The V and J ends lost 4 bases and 1 base respectively, with 11 bases between them. In DNA, the CDR3 is TGCGCCAGCAGCCCGATTGGACAGAACACTGAAGCTTTCTTT. Translation: CASSPIGQNTEAFF.

The chain recombines TRBV29-1 with TRBJ1-2, with D perhaps TRBD1 (5 bases). The CDR3 has 11 residues. V lost 4 bases and J lost 8, with 11 bases in between. CDR1 is SQVTM, CDR2 ANQGSEA, per germline. The CDR3 nucleotides are TGCAGCGTTGGAGTGCGGGGGGGCTACACCTTC. This codes for CSVGVRGGYTF.